Included here is one T cell receptor (beta chain) sequence, with context. This record belongs to a study of blood T cell repertoires in COVID-19. Whole-study context: The United States, Italy and Spain were the sources of the acute and convalescent COVID-19 samples. T cells, B-cell-depleted T cells, or PBMCs supplied cDNA or gDNA.

Trimming removed 4 bases at V and 2 bases at J, with 15 bases between. Germline CDR1 SGHNT, CDR2 YENEEA. The CDR3 loop spans 16 amino acids. TCRdb keeps only in-frame clones here, not all; method: immunoSEQ multiplex PCR. Counted here are approximately 100,000 clones, 84% occurring once; the ten biggest clones make up 9.5% to 15%. This TCR was sampled from a human donor in a cohort sampled during active COVID-19. V and J are TRBV11-3 and TRBJ1-3; D is possibly TRBD1 (6 bases). What was sequenced was peripheral blood. In nucleotides, the CDR3 is TGTGCCAGCAGCTCCCCCGGGAGGGGGACTGGAAACACCATATATTTT. Translated: CASSSPGRGTGNTIYF.